The entry below gives a single T cell receptor beta chain sequence along with its context. Its target is not known. This record comes from a study of T cell responses to AZD1222 COVID-19 vaccine. Overall study results and limits: Donors were chiefly white British, with a greater number of females, and clonal diversity was perhaps underestimated. Unmutated variant regions are reportedly targeted by nearly half of spike-specific TCRs. Repertoire sampling occurred only after the peak T cell response.

Some clones are missing from TCRdb's copy, which holds only in-frame ones; the method was immunoSEQ multiplex PCR. This table holds roughly 150,000 clones, about 92% found once. The specimen comprised peripheral blood, sampled on day 0 of AZD1222 vaccination. The origin of this receptor is an adult in good health.

As DNA, the CDR3 is TGTGCCATCAGCGGGACTAGTCTTGCCTACGAGCAGTACTTC. Amino acid sequence: CAISGTSLAYEQYF. The V call is TRBV10-3, the J call TRBJ2-7; TRBD2 matches 8 bases. The CDR3 totals 14 residues. Trimming cost V 6 bases and J 2 bases; bases outside gene matches: 6. The germline V gene has CDR1 ENHRY and CDR2 SYGVKD.